Detailed here is one T cell receptor (beta chain). Assay used: immunoSEQ multiplex PCR; TCRdb lists only in-frame clones, some missing. There are under 200,000 clones in the sample; 70% to 90% occur only once, and around 5.4% lies in the top ten. This sample is part of a study of blood T cell repertoires in COVID-19. The CDR3 loop spans 13 amino acids. V lost 5 bases and J lost 0, with 6 bases in between. Germline V gene data show CDR1 as PRHDT and CDR2 as FYEKMQ (reference sequence). The clonotype was recovered from a woman between 45 and 60 years old with COVID-19, enrolled during active disease. The J gene is TRBJ2-3, the V gene TRBV13, with D uncertain. What was sequenced was peripheral blood. The CDR3 DNA sequence: TGTGCCAGCAGCCCCCCTAGCACAGATACGCAGTATTTT. This sequence encodes CASSPPSTDTQYF.